Sequencing of this TCR beta chain was carried out in a study of follicular helper T cells after annual influenza vaccination. Whole-study context: For some subjects, blood spans the 2013-2014, 2014-2015 and 2015-2016 annual vaccinations.

Libraries were prepared by immunoSEQ multiplex PCR; TCRdb keeps only in-frame clonotypes and omits some of them. Among about 27,000 clones, approximately 80% were seen once, and the ten largest hold approximately 1.3%. The time point denotes: 2014-2015 season, pre-vaccination. Community-dwelling subjects without influenza vaccination in the prior 6 months were enrolled. Vaccine contraindications, substance abuse, HIV/AIDS, active malignancy and active illness excluded donors. The sample here was CXCR5+ CD38- circulating T follicular helper cells from blood, taken on the day of influenza vaccination. This sample's subset: circulating Tfh, non-naive CD4+CXCR5+PD-1+ (ICOS+CD38+ or ICOS-CD38-). This receptor was identified in an adult who received the influenza vaccine.

CDR3 nucleotide sequence: TGCGCCAGCAGCTTAGCGGGGGGGAGAGATACGCAGTATTTT. It translates to CASSLAGGRDTQYF. The chain employs TRBV5-1 and TRBJ2-3; 10 nucleotides align to TRBD2. This CDR3 spans 14 amino acids. The J segment lost 5 bases and the V segment lost 2 bases, leaving 2 bases of the junction unmatched. CDR1 is SGHRS, CDR2 YFSETQ, per germline. The variable domain in full, with the rest retrieved from reference TRBV5-1 and TRBJ2-3, is KAGVTQTPRYLIKTRGQQVTLSCSPISGHRSVSWYQQTPGQGLQFLFEYFSETQRNKGNFPGRFSGRQFSNSRSEMNVSTLELGDSALYLCASSLAGGRDTQYFGPGTRLTVL.